This T cell receptor (beta chain) was captured in a study of CD8+ T cells in alopecia areata. cDNA serving as the sequencing template came from extracted, reverse transcribed RNA. This table comes from immunoSEQ multiplex PCR, and its TCRdb copy is limited to in-frame clones, with some not included. The repertoire holds fewer than 250,000 clones, roughly 60% seen once, with over 1% in the top ten. Findings and caveats of the study: Scalp and blood retained many expanded lesional clones during tofacitinib.

Treatment: oral pan-JAK inhibitor, 5-10 mg twice daily. It was from alopecia areata patients that lesional scalp punch biopsies and peripheral blood were collected. For this clone: The antigen is not known.

This sequence was found in a human donor with alopecia areata. The specimen was CD4+ T cells sorted from blood, collected at week 24, from a patient treated with tofacitinib.

The DNA of the CDR3 is TGTGCCAGCAGCTTAGGGATTGGGGGAGGACAGCCCCAGCATTTT. This codes for CASSLGIGGGQPQHF. This chain uses TRBV7-2 with TRBJ1-5; tentatively, D is TRBD1 (5 bases). V shed 1 base and J shed 7 bases, with 14 bases lying between them. The CDR3 covers 15 residues. The germline V gene encodes CDR1 SGHTA and CDR2 FQGNSA.